The rows below give T cell receptor beta chains drawn from one sample of a study of blood T cell repertoires in COVID-19. Libraries were prepared by immunoSEQ multiplex PCR; TCRdb keeps only in-frame clonotypes and omits some of them. This sample yields a few hundred thousand clones, of which approximately 85% are seen a single time; about 7% belongs to the top ten. Sample: peripheral blood. The receptors derive from a human donor in a cohort sampled during active COVID-19. CDR3s include the opening cysteine and the closing phenylalanine or tryptophan. D genes are given only for firm matches. For some rows the clone size is stated as once, few or many, or as a class when expanded; others skip it.

TGTGCCAGTCGAAGACAGGGGGGGACCTACGAGCAGTACTTC,CASRRQGGTYEQYF,.,TRBV19,TRBJ2-7,TRBD1
TGTGCCAGCAGCCAAGATCTTTACAGGGTGCGGCAGCCCCAGCATTTT,CASSQDLYRVRQPQHF,.,TRBV4-2,TRBJ1-5,.
TGTGCCAGCAGCTTGGGGAGGGGGCGGAATCAGCCCCAGCATTTT,CASSLGRGRNQPQHF,.,TRBV5-8,TRBJ1-5,TRBD1
TGTGCCAGCAGCCCGAAGCGGGGACTCACAGATACGCAGTATTTT,CASSPKRGLTDTQYF,.,TRBV3-1/TRBV3-2,TRBJ2-3,TRBD2
TGCAGTGCTAGAGATTACCGGGACAGTTACTTC,CSARDYRDSYF,.,TRBV20-1,TRBJ2-7,TRBD1
TGTGCCAGCAGTGATTTGAGGAGTTCTAAGGTTGCTGAAAAACTGTTTTTT,CASSDLRSSKVAEKLFF,.,TRBV6-1,TRBJ1-4,.
TGTGCCAGCAGCTTGGGACAGGGGGGCTACGAGCAGTACTTC,CASSLGQGGYEQYF,.,TRBV6-5,TRBJ2-7,TRBD1
TGTGCCAGCAGGAAACTAGCGGGCCTTAGCACAGATACGCAGTATTTT,CASRKLAGLSTDTQYF,.,TRBV7-6,TRBJ2-3,TRBD2
TGTGCCAGCAGCTTTCAGGGGCTCTTGAACACTGAAGCTTTCTTT,CASSFQGLLNTEAFF,.,TRBV11-2,TRBJ1-1,.
TGTGCCAGTAGTTCCCGGGACAGGGGTGTCGTCTCGCGTGGCTACACCTTC,CASSSRDRGVVSRGYTF,.,TRBV19,TRBJ1-2,TRBD1
TGTGCCAGCAGCAAGACGCCCGGAGCGACCTCCTACGAGCAGTACTTC,CASSKTPGATSYEQYF,.,TRBV7-8,TRBJ2-7,.
TGTGCCAGCTCACTTGACAGGGGGCGAAACGAGCAGTACTTC,CASSLDRGRNEQYF,.,TRBV18,TRBJ2-7,TRBD1
TGCGCCACCCGGGCCGGACTAGCGGGGCCCACAGATACGCAGTATTTT,CATRAGLAGPTDTQYF,.,TRBV5-1,TRBJ2-3,TRBD2
TGTGCCAGCAGCCAAAGCCCGACAGGCAACACTGAAGCTTTCTTT,CASSQSPTGNTEAFF,few,TRBV3-1/TRBV3-2,TRBJ1-1,.
TGTGCCATCAGTGAGAGACTAGCGGGGGGGCGAATCACAGATACGCAGTATTTT,CAISERLAGGRITDTQYF,.,TRBV10-3,TRBJ2-3,TRBD2
TGTGCCAGCAGCTCTATATCTCACAACACTGAAGCTTTCTTT,CASSSISHNTEAFF,.,TRBV5-4,TRBJ1-1,.
TGTGCCAGCAGTTTAGCGAGAGTGGGCAACACTGAAGCTTTCTTT,CASSLARVGNTEAFF,.,TRBV27,TRBJ1-1,.
TGTGCCACCGGGACAGGGGAGTATCCCCTCCACTTT,CATGTGEYPLHF,.,TRBV2,TRBJ1-6,TRBD1
TGTGCCAGTAGTAGGAGGACTAGTGGAGCAGATACGCAGTATTTT,CASSRRTSGADTQYF,.,TRBV19,TRBJ2-3,TRBD2
TGTGCTAGTGGTCTACTCGGACAGACTGAGTCACCCCTCCACTTT,CASGLLGQTESPLHF,.,TRBV12-5,TRBJ1-6,.
TGTGCCAGCAGCATCAGGAGCGGTCGTGGCTACACCTTC,CASSIRSGRGYTF,.,TRBV9,TRBJ1-2,.
TGTGCCAGCAGTGACTCGATGACAGGGGACTATGGCTACACCTTC,CASSDSMTGDYGYTF,once,TRBV6-4,TRBJ1-2,TRBD1
TGTGCCAGCTCACCATCACAGGATTGGGGCTATGGCTACACCTTC,CASSPSQDWGYGYTF,.,TRBV18,TRBJ1-2,.
TGTGCCAGCAGCCATAGCGGGGACATCACAGATACGCAGTATTTT,CASSHSGDITDTQYF,.,TRBV9,TRBJ2-3,TRBD2
TGCGCCAGCCGGGGGGCGGCGGGGTCTGGGGCCAACGTCCTGACTTTC,CASRGAAGSGANVLTF,.,TRBV10-2,TRBJ2-6,.
TGTGCCAGCTCACCAGGCCGGGATATGTCCGGAGCTTTCTTT,CASSPGRDMSGAFF,.,TRBV18,TRBJ1-1,.
TGTGCCAGCAGCGTGACTAGCGGGGATTACAAAAACACAGATACGCAGTATTTT,CASSVTSGDYKNTDTQYF,.,TRBV9,TRBJ2-3,TRBD2
TGTGCCAGCAGCCATTTTACAGGGGGCGCGGGCAATCAGCCCCAGCATTTT,CASSHFTGGAGNQPQHF,.,TRBV9,TRBJ1-5,TRBD1
TGTGCCAGCTCACCTAGGGGTGCCCACCCGAACACAGATACGCAGTATTTT,CASSPRGAHPNTDTQYF,.,TRBV18,TRBJ2-3,.
TGTGCCAGCAGTTTTTTGGGACAGGGCGATCAGCCCCAGCATTTT,CASSFLGQGDQPQHF,once,TRBV27,TRBJ1-5,TRBD1
TGTGCCAGCTCACCGGGCCTCACCGGGGAGCTGTTTTTT,CASSPGLTGELFF,.,TRBV18,TRBJ2-2,.
TGTGCCACCAGTGATCCTCCAGGGACAGGGAGCACCGGGGAGCTGTTTTTT,CATSDPPGTGSTGELFF,.,TRBV24-1,TRBJ2-2,TRBD1
TGTGCCACCAGCGGGACAGGGCCCTACAATGAGCAGTTCTTC,CATSGTGPYNEQFF,.,TRBV27,TRBJ2-1,TRBD1
TGTGCCAGCAGCTTAATAAATCGAGCTGAAGCTTTCTTT,CASSLINRAEAFF,.,TRBV7-9,TRBJ1-1,.
TGTGCCAGCAGCCAAGAGACTAGCGGGGGGGTCTACAATGAGCAGTTCTTC,CASSQETSGGVYNEQFF,.,TRBV3-1/TRBV3-2,TRBJ2-1,TRBD2
TGTGCCAGCAGCCCCGGGACAAAATCATCAGATACGCAGTATTTT,CASSPGTKSSDTQYF,.,TRBV3-1/TRBV3-2,TRBJ2-3,.
TGTGCCAGCACCCCCGGGAGGGCGTTCTATGGCTACACCTTC,CASTPGRAFYGYTF,.,TRBV7-9,TRBJ1-2,.
TGTGCCAGCAGCCGTAGGGACAGACAAAACATTCAGTACTTC,CASSRRDRQNIQYF,.,TRBV7-2,TRBJ2-4,TRBD1
TGTGCCAGCAGCCTTGCCCGGGGACAGGGTGATGGAAACACCATATATTTT,CASSLARGQGDGNTIYF,.,TRBV3-1/TRBV3-2,TRBJ1-3,TRBD1
TGTGCTAGTGGTTTGTCATCAGGGGCAAATCAGCCCCAGCATTTT,CASGLSSGANQPQHF,.,TRBV12-5,TRBJ1-5,.
TGTGCCAGCAGTGCCCGCCGGACAGGCTATGGCTACACCTTC,CASSARRTGYGYTF,once,TRBV27,TRBJ1-2,TRBD1
TGTGCCAGCAGCCAAGTCTCGGGAGCAGGTCTCGAGCAGTACTTC,CASSQVSGAGLEQYF,.,TRBV14,TRBJ2-7,.
TGTGCCAGCTCACCCCTTGGGGACGGGAGCACTGAAGCTTTCTTT,CASSPLGDGSTEAFF,.,TRBV18,TRBJ1-1,.
TGTGCCAGCAGCCCTGACAGTGGCACAGATACGCAGTATTTT,CASSPDSGTDTQYF,.,TRBV7-3,TRBJ2-3,.
TGTGCCAGCATGCCACAGGGTCGGAGCAATCAGCCCCAGCATTTT,CASMPQGRSNQPQHF,.,TRBV6-5,TRBJ1-5,.
TGTGCCAGCAGCTTCGGGGGTGGTAGCAATCAGCCCCAGCATTTT,CASSFGGGSNQPQHF,.,TRBV5-4,TRBJ1-5,.
TGTGCCAGCAGCTTATCGATAGGGGATGGCTACACCTTC,CASSLSIGDGYTF,.,TRBV11-1,TRBJ1-2,.
TGTGCCAGCAGCTTAGTTTGGGGGCGACACACTGAAGCTTTCTTT,CASSLVWGRHTEAFF,.,TRBV7-2,TRBJ1-1,.
TGTGCCTGGAGGCAGACAGGGGCGAACACCGGGGAGCTGTTTTTT,CAWRQTGANTGELFF,.,TRBV30,TRBJ2-2,TRBD1
TGTGCCAGCAGCTTAGCGGGGAAATATGGCTACACCTTC,CASSLAGKYGYTF,few,TRBV11-2,TRBJ1-2,.
TGTGCCAGCAGCTTCAGGGATGAAGACTACGAGCAGTACTTC,CASSFRDEDYEQYF,.,TRBV7-9,TRBJ2-7,.
TGTGCCAGCAGTGAAGCACCAGGGGACTATGGCTACACCTTC,CASSEAPGDYGYTF,few,TRBV2,TRBJ1-2,.
TGTGCCAGCAGGGCCAAGAAAGGGCATCAGCCCCAGCATTTT,CASRAKKGHQPQHF,.,TRBV19,TRBJ1-5,.